The source of this TCR beta chain is a study of T-cell reconstitution after alpha-beta-depleted transplantation in children. The V gene lost 2 bases and the J gene lost 3 bases, with 10 bases spanning the gap. Germline V gene sequence: CDR1 MNHNS, CDR2 SASEGT. The CDR3 consists of 14 residues. Notes on this clonotype: A much more abundant neighbour one base away suggests this may be a read error. The conserved phenylalanine or tryptophan is not found at the CDR3 terminus, so this likely reflects a read error.

A TCRbeta library incorporating unique molecular identifiers was prepared. TCRdb called the PCR reads again in MiXCR, with one record for every CDR3 protein. The sample includes roughly 500,000 distinct CDR3 sequences, around an eighth of them seen just once. This sequence joins TRBV6-1 and TRBJ1-1; no reliable D call. This TCR was sampled from a human donor who donated a stem cell graft to a child with combined immunodeficiency. The sample in question was PBMCs from the stem cell graft donor, obtained from the stem cell graft. The CDR3 is CASSERLGYTEAFV. The CDR3 nucleotides read TGTGCCAGCAGTGAAAGATTGGGGTACACTGAAGCTTTCGTT.